Sequencing of this T cell receptor (beta chain) was carried out in a study of cytomegalovirus exposure and HLA in healthy donors. About the research overall: An earlier analysis identified 120 million or so unique TCR beta sequences in about 200 million T cells.

A remark on this clone: The junction differs from germline at one of its ends, possibly a read error.

Primers for the PCR totalled 60 Vbeta and 13 Jbeta. This table comes from immunoSEQ multiplex PCR, and its TCRdb copy is limited to in-frame clones, with some not included. The sample has 95,000 to 130,000 clones; about 79% are singletons. The CDR3 contains 13 residues. Germline CDR1 SSHAT, CDR2 FNYEAQ (reference sequence). Sequencing was carried out using PBMCs. The chain is built from TRBV7-7 and TRBJ2-1; TRBD2 might be the D (6 bases). This clonotype was obtained from a man younger than 45 in good health and CMV-seropositive. Here the CDR3 DNA reads TGTGCTAGCAGCTCGGGGACTCACAATGAGCAGTTCTTC. This sequence encodes CASSSGTHNEQFF.